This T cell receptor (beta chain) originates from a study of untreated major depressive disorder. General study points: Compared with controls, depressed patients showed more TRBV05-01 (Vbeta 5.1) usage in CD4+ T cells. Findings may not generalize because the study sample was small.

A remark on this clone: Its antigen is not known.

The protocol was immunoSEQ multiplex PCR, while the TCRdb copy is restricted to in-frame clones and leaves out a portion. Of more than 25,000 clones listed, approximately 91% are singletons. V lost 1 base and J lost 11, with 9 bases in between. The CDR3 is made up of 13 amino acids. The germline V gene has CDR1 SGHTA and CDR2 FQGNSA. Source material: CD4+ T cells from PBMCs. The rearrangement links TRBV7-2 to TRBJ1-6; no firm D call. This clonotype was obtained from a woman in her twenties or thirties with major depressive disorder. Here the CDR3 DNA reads TGTGCCAGCAGCTTAGAAGATCTTACACCCCTCCACTTT. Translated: CASSLEDLTPLHF.